A selection of T cell receptor beta chains follows, all from one sample in a study of T cell repertoires in cytomegalovirus infection. TCRdb reanalysed the reads using MiXCR and keeps one entry per CDR3 protein. The sample lists some 350,000 distinct CDR3 sequences, 15% to 20% occurring once. The sample comprised PBMCs. These receptors all come from a human donor in good health (CMV status not recorded). Some clones in this sample may be carry-over from other donors' samples. Both conserved end residues are part of each CDR3. Fields, in order: D gene, clone size, J gene, V gene, CDR3 DNA, CDR3 protein. D genes are given only for firm matches. Size tells how often a clone was seen (once, few, many) or the class of an expanded clone, and some rows leave it out.

d_gene: TRBD2
abundance: .
j_gene: TRBJ2-1
v_gene: TRBV20-1
CDR3nt: TGCAGTGCTAGAGGTCCGGGAGGTAAAGCTGAGCAGTTCTTC
CDR3aa: CSARGPGGKAEQFF

d_gene: TRBD2
abundance: .
j_gene: TRBJ2-3
v_gene: TRBV18
CDR3nt: TGTGCCAGCTCACCACCCGTAGGACTAGCGGGCACAGATACGCAGTATTTT
CDR3aa: CASSPPVGLAGTDTQYF

d_gene: .
abundance: .
j_gene: TRBJ2-7
v_gene: TRBV11-2
CDR3nt: TGTGCCAGCAGCTTAGATTTCAACTCCTACGAGCAGTACTTC
CDR3aa: CASSLDFNSYEQYF

d_gene: .
abundance: many
j_gene: TRBJ2-4
v_gene: TRBV7-2
CDR3nt: TGTGCCAGCAGCTTAGGGACCCGGAACATTCAGTACTTC
CDR3aa: CASSLGTRNIQYF

d_gene: .
abundance: few
j_gene: TRBJ2-1
v_gene: TRBV20-1
CDR3nt: TGCAGTGCTAGTTTAGGGCGGGGTGAGCAGTTCTTC
CDR3aa: CSASLGRGEQFF

d_gene: TRBD1
abundance: many
j_gene: TRBJ1-2
v_gene: TRBV7-8
CDR3nt: TGTGCCAGCAGCTTACGGACAGGGTACGATGGCTACACCTTC
CDR3aa: CASSLRTGYDGYTF

d_gene: .
abundance: few
j_gene: TRBJ2-3
v_gene: TRBV4-1
CDR3nt: TGCGCCAGCAGCCAAGATGGGTTTTCGTACCCGTATTTT
CDR3aa: CASSQDGFSYPYF

d_gene: TRBD2
abundance: .
j_gene: TRBJ2-1
v_gene: TRBV2
CDR3nt: TGTGCCAGCACAATTATACGGGGGGACGCTGAGCAGTTCTTC
CDR3aa: CASTIIRGDAEQFF

d_gene: .
abundance: few
j_gene: TRBJ1-1
v_gene: TRBV5-1
CDR3nt: TGCGCCAGCAGCTTGATGATGAGGGCTGAAGCTTTCTTT
CDR3aa: CASSLMMRAEAFF

d_gene: .
abundance: few
j_gene: TRBJ1-5
v_gene: TRBV2
CDR3nt: TGTGCCAGCTCCGACCTTTGGGAGCCCCAGCATTTT
CDR3aa: CASSDLWEPQHF

d_gene: .
abundance: many
j_gene: TRBJ1-1
v_gene: TRBV28
CDR3nt: TGTGCCAGCAGCCGACCACACACTGAAGCTTTCTTT
CDR3aa: CASSRPHTEAFF

d_gene: TRBD2
abundance: many
j_gene: TRBJ2-3
v_gene: TRBV7-8
CDR3nt: TGTGCCAGCAGCGTAGTAGCGGGACTAGCCCGCGCAGATACGCAGTATTTT
CDR3aa: CASSVVAGLARADTQYF

d_gene: TRBD1
abundance: many
j_gene: TRBJ1-4
v_gene: TRBV20-1
CDR3nt: TGCAGTGCTAAGGACAGGGCGGATGAAAAACTGTTTTTT
CDR3aa: CSAKDRADEKLFF

d_gene: TRBD1
abundance: many
j_gene: TRBJ1-6
v_gene: TRBV7-8
CDR3nt: TGTGCCAGCAGCTCCCGACAGGGAGGTTCACCCCTCCACTTT
CDR3aa: CASSSRQGGSPLHF

d_gene: TRBD1
abundance: .
j_gene: TRBJ1-2
v_gene: TRBV12-3/TRBV12-4
CDR3nt: TGTGCCAGCAGTTTAGCGCAGGGACAGTATGGCTACACCTTC
CDR3aa: CASSLAQGQYGYTF

d_gene: .
abundance: .
j_gene: TRBJ1-1
v_gene: TRBV18
CDR3nt: TGTGCCAGCTCACCACGGGGGTACACTGAAGCTTTCTTT
CDR3aa: CASSPRGYTEAFF

d_gene: TRBD2
abundance: .
j_gene: TRBJ2-7
v_gene: TRBV20-1
CDR3nt: TGCAGCCCTACAGCGGGGGCCTACGAGCAGTACTTC
CDR3aa: CSPTAGAYEQYF

d_gene: .
abundance: few
j_gene: TRBJ2-1
v_gene: TRBV29-1
CDR3nt: TGCAGCGTAGACAGCTACAATGAGCAGTTCTTC
CDR3aa: CSVDSYNEQFF

d_gene: TRBD1
abundance: .
j_gene: TRBJ2-5
v_gene: TRBV4-1
CDR3nt: TGCGCCAGCAGCCAAGGGGTTAGGGGACAGGGGGAGGAGACCCAGTACTTC
CDR3aa: CASSQGVRGQGEETQYF

d_gene: .
abundance: many
j_gene: TRBJ1-1
v_gene: TRBV7-2
CDR3nt: TGTGCCAGCAGCTCTGTGGGGGGGGAGACTGAAGCTTTCTTT
CDR3aa: CASSSVGGETEAFF

d_gene: .
abundance: few
j_gene: TRBJ1-1
v_gene: TRBV5-4
CDR3nt: TGTGCCAGCAGCCCCTCGGGGGGAGGTTCAGTGAACACTGAAGCTTTCTTT
CDR3aa: CASSPSGGGSVNTEAFF

d_gene: TRBD1
abundance: .
j_gene: TRBJ1-2
v_gene: TRBV7-2
CDR3nt: TGTGCCAGCACCCTGACAGGGGTAGGGGGCTACACCTTC
CDR3aa: CASTLTGVGGYTF

d_gene: .
abundance: many
j_gene: TRBJ2-5
v_gene: TRBV10-3
CDR3nt: TGTGCCATCAGTGAAGAAGCGGCCCCGGTTGGGACCCAGTACTTC
CDR3aa: CAISEEAAPVGTQYF

d_gene: TRBD1
abundance: .
j_gene: TRBJ2-7
v_gene: TRBV20-1
CDR3nt: TGCAGTGCCGGCCGGGACAGGGCTCACGAGCAGTACTTC
CDR3aa: CSAGRDRAHEQYF

d_gene: .
abundance: few
j_gene: TRBJ2-1
v_gene: TRBV6-7
CDR3nt: TGTGCCACAGTCCGGAACTACAATGAGCAGTTCTTC
CDR3aa: CATVRNYNEQFF

d_gene: .
abundance: .
j_gene: TRBJ1-2
v_gene: TRBV7-9
CDR3nt: TGTGCCAACTCCAAAGCGGATGGCTACACCTTC
CDR3aa: CANSKADGYTF

d_gene: TRBD2
abundance: .
j_gene: TRBJ2-2
v_gene: TRBV5-4
CDR3nt: TGTGCCAGCAGCTTGGACGGCGGGAGATCCCCCGGGGAGCTGTTTTTT
CDR3aa: CASSLDGGRSPGELFF

d_gene: TRBD1
abundance: .
j_gene: TRBJ1-5
v_gene: TRBV15
CDR3nt: TGTGCCACCAGCGGCGGACAGGGCGGCCAGCCCCAGCATTTT
CDR3aa: CATSGGQGGQPQHF

d_gene: .
abundance: .
j_gene: TRBJ2-1
v_gene: TRBV6-2/TRBV6-3
CDR3nt: TGTGCCAGCAGGACTGGGCGGGATGAGCAGTTCTTC
CDR3aa: CASRTGRDEQFF

d_gene: .
abundance: few
j_gene: TRBJ2-7
v_gene: TRBV11-2
CDR3nt: TGTGCCAGCAGCTCCCTTCGGGCGGCCGGGACTTCCTACTACGAGCAGTACTTC
CDR3aa: CASSSLRAAGTSYYEQYF

d_gene: TRBD1
abundance: few
j_gene: TRBJ2-7
v_gene: TRBV7-2
CDR3nt: TGTGCCAGCAGCTTAGTTGGGACAGGGGGCGGCGGGGGCTCCTACGAGCAGTACTTC
CDR3aa: CASSLVGTGGGGGSYEQYF

d_gene: .
abundance: .
j_gene: TRBJ2-1
v_gene: TRBV4-1
CDR3nt: TGCGCCAGCAGCCAAGATTTGGGGCTCGCCAGCGGCGATGAGCAGTTCTTC
CDR3aa: CASSQDLGLASGDEQFF

d_gene: .
abundance: .
j_gene: TRBJ2-5
v_gene: TRBV7-9
CDR3nt: TGTGCCAGCACTCTGGCGGGACAACCGGCGCTGGGGACCCAGTACTTC
CDR3aa: CASTLAGQPALGTQYF

d_gene: TRBD1
abundance: .
j_gene: TRBJ1-6
v_gene: TRBV7-9
CDR3nt: TGTGCCAGCAGCCCCGGGACAGCCGAAAATTCACCCCTCCACTTT
CDR3aa: CASSPGTAENSPLHF

d_gene: TRBD2
abundance: many
j_gene: TRBJ2-1
v_gene: TRBV11-2
CDR3nt: TGTGCCAGCAGCCATCTAGCGGGAGGGAAGGATGAGCAGTTCTTC
CDR3aa: CASSHLAGGKDEQFF

d_gene: .
abundance: few
j_gene: TRBJ2-3
v_gene: TRBV12-3/TRBV12-4
CDR3nt: TGTGCCAGCAGCTTCGGCGGAGCCACAGATACGCAGTATTTT
CDR3aa: CASSFGGATDTQYF

d_gene: TRBD2
abundance: many
j_gene: TRBJ2-1
v_gene: TRBV7-2
CDR3nt: TGTGCCAGCAGCTTTGGACTAGCGGGACTGTACAATGAGCAGTTCTTC
CDR3aa: CASSFGLAGLYNEQFF

d_gene: .
abundance: .
j_gene: TRBJ2-1
v_gene: TRBV12-3/TRBV12-4
CDR3nt: TGTGCCAGCGCCCCTTTAAGCAACAATGAGCAGTTCTTC
CDR3aa: CASAPLSNNEQFF

d_gene: TRBD1
abundance: .
j_gene: TRBJ1-5
v_gene: TRBV11-2
CDR3nt: TGTGCCAGCAGCTCGGGGACAGAGGGTCGGCCCCAGCATTTT
CDR3aa: CASSSGTEGRPQHF

d_gene: .
abundance: .
j_gene: TRBJ2-7
v_gene: TRBV27
CDR3nt: TGTGCCAGCAGTTCTTGGGACACACCCAAGTGGCAGTACTTC
CDR3aa: CASSSWDTPKWQYF

d_gene: TRBD2
abundance: few
j_gene: TRBJ2-1
v_gene: TRBV7-9
CDR3nt: TGTGCCAGCAGCTTTTTGCGGCTAGCGGGGGAGGTGGATGAGCAGTTCTTC
CDR3aa: CASSFLRLAGEVDEQFF

d_gene: TRBD2
abundance: .
j_gene: TRBJ2-1
v_gene: TRBV18
CDR3nt: TGTGCCAGCTCACCCAGGCGGGAGGGCGGCAAGCAGTTCTTC
CDR3aa: CASSPRREGGKQFF

d_gene: TRBD2
abundance: many
j_gene: TRBJ2-1
v_gene: TRBV7-2
CDR3nt: TGTGCCAGCAGCCCCCCTAGCGGGAGGTACAATGAGCAGTTCTTC
CDR3aa: CASSPPSGRYNEQFF

d_gene: TRBD1
abundance: many
j_gene: TRBJ2-5
v_gene: TRBV19
CDR3nt: TGTGCCACGGGACAGGGTGGTGAGACCCAGTACTTC
CDR3aa: CATGQGGETQYF

d_gene: .
abundance: .
j_gene: TRBJ2-5
v_gene: TRBV24-1
CDR3nt: TGTGCCACCAGTGATGGTGACAGGCAAGAGACCCAGTACTTC
CDR3aa: CATSDGDRQETQYF

d_gene: .
abundance: few
j_gene: TRBJ1-4
v_gene: TRBV28
CDR3nt: TGTGCCAGCAGTCCCGTTTCAGATAATAATGAAAAACTGTTTTTT
CDR3aa: CASSPVSDNNEKLFF

d_gene: .
abundance: .
j_gene: TRBJ1-5
v_gene: TRBV6-2/TRBV6-3
CDR3nt: TGTGCCAGCATTGGGGCGTATCCAAGCAATCAGCCCCAGCATTTT
CDR3aa: CASIGAYPSNQPQHF

d_gene: .
abundance: few
j_gene: TRBJ1-2
v_gene: TRBV7-6
CDR3nt: TGTGCCAGCAGCTTAGAGGCAGATCAGAACTATGGCTACACCTTC
CDR3aa: CASSLEADQNYGYTF

d_gene: TRBD1
abundance: many
j_gene: TRBJ1-2
v_gene: TRBV7-2
CDR3nt: TGTGCCAGCAGCTTAGCGCGTAACAGGGGCGGTGGCTACACCTTC
CDR3aa: CASSLARNRGGGYTF